A selection of T cell receptor beta chains follows, all from one sample in a study of blood T cell repertoires in COVID-19. Libraries were prepared by immunoSEQ multiplex PCR; TCRdb keeps only in-frame clonotypes and omits some of them. The sample lists 110,000 to 150,000 clones; 76% were seen once. Sequencing input: peripheral blood. These receptors came from a man between 60 and 75 years old with acute or convalescent COVID-19. CDR3s include the opening cysteine and the closing phenylalanine or tryptophan. A D gene is named only where the DNA matches it firmly. Size tells how often a clone was seen (once, few, many) or the class of an expanded clone, and some rows leave it out.

d_call: TRBD1; v_call: TRBV19; j_call: TRBJ2-1; clone_size: -; cdr3_aa: CASSILAWTGQGNEQFF; cdr3_nt: TGTGCCAGTAGTATCTTAGCATGGACAGGGCAGGGAAATGAGCAGTTCTTC
d_call: TRBD1; v_call: TRBV27; j_call: TRBJ1-2; clone_size: -; cdr3_aa: CASSFDRAWGGYTF; cdr3_nt: TGTGCCAGCAGCTTCGACAGGGCATGGGGTGGCTACACCTTC
d_call: TRBD1; v_call: TRBV5-4; j_call: TRBJ2-4; clone_size: -; cdr3_aa: CASSLTGGFIQYF; cdr3_nt: TGTGCCAGCAGCTTGACAGGGGGCTTCATTCAGTACTTC
d_call: TRBD2; v_call: TRBV13; j_call: TRBJ2-3; clone_size: -; cdr3_aa: CATKLLAEDTQYF; cdr3_nt: TGTGCCACCAAACTACTAGCGGAGGATACGCAGTATTTT
d_call: -; v_call: TRBV6-1; j_call: TRBJ1-3; clone_size: -; cdr3_aa: CASSEADSSGNTIYF; cdr3_nt: TGTGCCAGCAGTGAAGCGGACAGCTCTGGAAACACCATATATTTT
d_call: TRBD2; v_call: TRBV4-1; j_call: TRBJ2-1; clone_size: -; cdr3_aa: CASSQLGLAGGSSYNEQFF; cdr3_nt: TGCGCCAGCAGCCAGCTGGGACTAGCGGGGGGAAGCTCCTACAATGAGCAGTTCTTC
d_call: -; v_call: TRBV6-5; j_call: TRBJ2-1; clone_size: -; cdr3_aa: CASSYSIGLGGNEQFF; cdr3_nt: TGTGCCAGCAGTTACTCGATCGGACTAGGGGGCAATGAGCAGTTCTTC
d_call: -; v_call: TRBV6-4; j_call: TRBJ1-5; clone_size: -; cdr3_aa: CASSTSGQYSNQPQHF; cdr3_nt: TGTGCCAGCAGTACCTCAGGACAATATAGCAATCAGCCCCAGCATTTT
d_call: -; v_call: TRBV2; j_call: TRBJ2-7; clone_size: -; cdr3_aa: CASSVQVISYEQYF; cdr3_nt: TGTGCCAGCAGTGTTCAGGTTATTTCCTACGAGCAGTACTTC
d_call: -; v_call: TRBV6-4; j_call: TRBJ2-6; clone_size: -; cdr3_aa: CASSAGRPGANVLTF; cdr3_nt: TGTGCCAGCAGTGCAGGGCGGCCTGGGGCCAACGTCCTGACTTTC
d_call: -; v_call: TRBV24-1; j_call: TRBJ2-1; clone_size: -; cdr3_aa: CATSDLAPMEQFF; cdr3_nt: TGTGCCACCAGTGATTTGGCCCCTATGGAGCAGTTCTTC
d_call: TRBD1; v_call: TRBV19; j_call: TRBJ1-2; clone_size: -; cdr3_aa: CASIPGQGANYGYTF; cdr3_nt: TGTGCCAGTATCCCGGGACAGGGGGCGAACTATGGCTACACCTTC
d_call: TRBD2; v_call: TRBV3-1/TRBV3-2; j_call: TRBJ2-5; clone_size: -; cdr3_aa: CASTNGGRSQTQYF; cdr3_nt: TGTGCCAGCACGAACGGCGGGAGGAGCCAGACCCAGTACTTC
d_call: -; v_call: TRBV5-1; j_call: TRBJ2-1; clone_size: -; cdr3_aa: CASSLGVSANYNEQFF; cdr3_nt: TGCGCCAGCAGCTTGGGCGTTAGCGCGAACTACAATGAGCAGTTCTTC
d_call: TRBD2; v_call: TRBV11-2; j_call: TRBJ2-7; clone_size: -; cdr3_aa: CASSPPSGRGGEQYF; cdr3_nt: TGTGCCAGCAGCCCCCCTAGCGGGAGAGGGGGCGAGCAGTACTTC
d_call: TRBD1; v_call: TRBV4-1; j_call: TRBJ2-7; clone_size: -; cdr3_aa: CASSQRDSSYEQYF; cdr3_nt: TGCGCCAGCAGCCAGAGGGACAGTTCCTACGAGCAGTACTTC
d_call: TRBD1; v_call: TRBV7-2; j_call: TRBJ2-3; clone_size: -; cdr3_aa: CASSFQGAGTDTQYF; cdr3_nt: TGTGCCAGCAGCTTTCAGGGGGCAGGCACAGATACGCAGTATTTT
d_call: TRBD2; v_call: TRBV7-6; j_call: TRBJ2-1; clone_size: -; cdr3_aa: CASSLASAGGPGNEQFF; cdr3_nt: TGTGCCAGCAGCTTAGCCTCAGCGGGAGGGCCAGGAAATGAGCAGTTCTTC
d_call: -; v_call: TRBV28; j_call: TRBJ1-3; clone_size: many; cdr3_aa: CATYTPRRVSGNTIYF; cdr3_nt: TGTGCCACCTATACCCCCCGGAGGGTATCTGGAAACACCATATATTTT
d_call: TRBD1; v_call: TRBV27; j_call: TRBJ1-5; clone_size: -; cdr3_aa: CASRPGQGSRQPQHF; cdr3_nt: TGTGCCAGCAGACCGGGACAGGGCTCACGTCAGCCCCAGCATTTT
d_call: TRBD2; v_call: TRBV5-5; j_call: TRBJ2-5; clone_size: -; cdr3_aa: CASSSGTSGSTFETQYF; cdr3_nt: TGTGCCAGCAGCTCCGGGACTAGCGGGAGCACCTTTGAGACCCAGTACTTC
d_call: -; v_call: TRBV7-2; j_call: TRBJ2-3; clone_size: once; cdr3_aa: CASSLYTDTQYF; cdr3_nt: TGTGCCAGCAGCTTATACACAGATACGCAGTATTTT
d_call: TRBD1; v_call: TRBV5-1; j_call: TRBJ2-7; clone_size: -; cdr3_aa: CASSLPGQGVEQYF; cdr3_nt: TGCGCCAGCAGCTTGCCCGGACAGGGGGTCGAGCAGTACTTC
d_call: TRBD2; v_call: TRBV5-1; j_call: TRBJ2-1; clone_size: -; cdr3_aa: CASSSGGTISYNEQFF; cdr3_nt: TGCGCCAGCAGCTCGGGGGGGACCATTTCCTACAATGAGCAGTTCTTC
d_call: TRBD1; v_call: TRBV29-1; j_call: TRBJ1-1; clone_size: -; cdr3_aa: CSVAGTGAEAFF; cdr3_nt: TGCAGCGTTGCCGGGACAGGGGCTGAAGCTTTCTTT